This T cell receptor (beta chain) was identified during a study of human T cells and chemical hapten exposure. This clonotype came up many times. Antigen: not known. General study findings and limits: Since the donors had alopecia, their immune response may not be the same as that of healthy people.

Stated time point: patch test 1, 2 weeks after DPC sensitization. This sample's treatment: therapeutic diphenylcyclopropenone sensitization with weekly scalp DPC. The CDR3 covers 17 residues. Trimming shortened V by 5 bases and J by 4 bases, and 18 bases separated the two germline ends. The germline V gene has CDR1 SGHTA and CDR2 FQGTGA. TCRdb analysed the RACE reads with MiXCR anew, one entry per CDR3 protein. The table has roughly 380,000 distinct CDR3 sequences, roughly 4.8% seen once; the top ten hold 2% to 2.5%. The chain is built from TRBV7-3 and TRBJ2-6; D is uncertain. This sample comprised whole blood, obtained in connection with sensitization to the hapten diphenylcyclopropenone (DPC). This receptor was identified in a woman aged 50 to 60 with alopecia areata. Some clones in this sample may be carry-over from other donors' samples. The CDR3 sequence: CASSPLDTFSGANVLTF. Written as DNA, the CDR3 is TGTGCCAGCAGCCCGCTTGACACGTTCTCCGGGGCCAACGTCCTGACTTTC.